These T cell receptor beta chains were read from a single sample in a study of blood T cells in healthy people across ages. TCRdb recomputed calls from the 5' RACE reads with MiXCR, one row per CDR3 protein. This table has fewer than 1,200,000 distinct CDR3 sequences, about 25% appearing once. This sample also belongs to another study, concerning T cells of mothers and their children.

Material: blood. The receptors were sampled from a girl aged 2 to 9 in good health. CDR3s include the opening cysteine and the closing phenylalanine or tryptophan. A D gene is named only where the DNA matches it firmly. Some rows mark clone size as missing; the rest say once, few, many or name a class of expanded clone.

>NA|TRBJ2-2|few|TRBV6-1
CANSQGKNTGELFF
TGTGCCAATTCCCAGGGAAAAAATACCGGGGAGCTGTTTTTT
>NA|TRBJ2-7|few|TRBV10-3
CAIRGDGSSYEQYF
TGTGCCATCAGGGGGGACGGAAGCTCCTACGAGCAGTACTTC
>NA|TRBJ2-7|few|TRBV4-3
CASSQSPGDSYEQYF
TGCGCCAGCAGCCAATCACCAGGGGACTCCTACGAGCAGTACTTC
>NA|TRBJ2-1|few|TRBV6-1
CASSVRWGYEQFF
TGTGCCAGCAGTGTGCGTTGGGGGTATGAGCAGTTCTTC
>TRBD2|TRBJ2-5|few|TRBV7-2
CASSFRGGSVETQYF
TGTGCCAGCAGCTTTCGGGGCGGGAGCGTAGAGACCCAGTACTTC
>TRBD2|TRBJ2-1|few|TRBV11-2
CASSSHSGHNYNEQFF
TGTGCCAGCAGCTCCCATAGCGGGCACAACTACAATGAGCAGTTCTTC
>TRBD1|TRBJ1-4|NA|TRBV4-2
CASSPRQGNDEKLFF
TGTGCCAGCAGCCCCAGACAGGGCAACGATGAAAAACTGTTTTTT
>NA|TRBJ2-2|NA|TRBV7-6
CASSRTASYRTGELFF
TGTGCCAGCAGCCGTACAGCCTCATATCGGACCGGGGAGCTGTTTTTT
>NA|TRBJ2-7|NA|TRBV6-5
CASSYSIRGGAFYEQYF
TGTGCCAGCAGTTACTCGATTCGTGGGGGGGCCTTCTACGAGCAGTACTTC
>TRBD1|TRBJ2-7|few|TRBV20-1
CSARTGGIYEQYF
TGCAGTGCGCGGACAGGGGGAATATACGAGCAGTACTTC
>NA|TRBJ2-1|NA|TRBV6-5
CASSQYGAPLQHEQFF
TGTGCCAGCAGCCAATACGGGGCTCCACTACAACATGAGCAGTTCTTC
>NA|TRBJ2-7|few|TRBV9
CASSPSGFSSYEQYF
TGTGCCAGCAGCCCTTCGGGATTCAGCTCCTACGAGCAGTACTTC
>NA|TRBJ1-1|NA|TRBV13
CASSFSGGVNTEAFF
TGTGCCAGCAGCTTCAGTGGGGGGGTGAACACTGAAGCTTTCTTT
>NA|TRBJ2-7|NA|TRBV11-2
CASSLSTAGWDEQYF
TGTGCCAGCAGCTTATCTACGGCTGGGTGGGACGAGCAGTACTTC
>TRBD1|TRBJ2-1|NA|TRBV18
CASSPRTGQDNEQFF
TGTGCCAGCTCACCACGGACGGGACAGGACAATGAGCAGTTCTTC
>NA|TRBJ2-4|few|TRBV12-3/TRBV12-4
CASSLLGAGIQYF
TGTGCCAGCAGTTTATTAGGGGCGGGCATTCAGTACTTC
>NA|TRBJ1-1|NA|TRBV6-1
CASSEALPYRVNSEAFF
TGTGCCAGCAGTGAAGCGCTTCCCTATCGGGTGAACAGTGAAGCTTTCTTT
>NA|TRBJ2-7|NA|TRBV6-6
CASSPRGPEEQYF
TGTGCCAGCAGTCCCCGTGGGCCCGAGGAGCAGTACTTC
>TRBD2|TRBJ2-7|NA|TRBV4-1
CASSQGDVREGPLYEQYF
TGCGCCAGCAGCCAAGGGGACGTTAGGGAGGGGCCCCTCTACGAGCAGTACTTC
>TRBD2|TRBJ2-1|NA|TRBV29-1
CSVEASGGGNEQFF
TGCAGCGTTGAGGCTAGCGGGGGAGGAAATGAGCAGTTCTTC
>NA|TRBJ2-2|few|TRBV12-3/TRBV12-4
CASTWGPLSGELFF
TGTGCCAGCACGTGGGGGCCGCTTTCCGGGGAGCTGTTTTTT
>NA|TRBJ2-7|NA|TRBV28
CASSLRYSYEQYF
TGTGCCAGCTCCCTGAGGTATTCTTACGAGCAGTACTTC
>NA|TRBJ2-1|NA|TRBV7-3
CASSLSGMNNEQFF
TGTGCCAGCAGCTTAAGCGGGATGAACAATGAGCAGTTCTTC
>NA|TRBJ1-2|few|TRBV24-1
CATSDSDRPGYTF
TGTGCCACCAGTGACTCCGACAGGCCTGGCTACACCTTC
>NA|TRBJ2-2|NA|TRBV9
CASSASNTGELFF
TGTGCCAGCAGCGCTTCGAACACCGGGGAGCTGTTTTTT
>TRBD2|TRBJ2-5|few|TRBV12-3/TRBV12-4
CASSLGLAGGPPGFF
TGTGCCAGCAGTTTAGGACTAGCGGGGGGCCCGCCGGGGTTCTTC
>TRBD2|TRBJ2-3|NA|TRBV5-1
CASSLEGSGRTTDTQYF
TGCGCCAGCAGCTTGGAGGGTAGCGGGAGAACCACAGATACGCAGTATTTT
>NA|TRBJ2-3|few|TRBV27
CASSLLDPTDTQYF
TGTGCCAGCAGTTTACTAGATCCCACAGATACGCAGTATTTT
>NA|TRBJ1-2|many|TRBV7-3
CASSPEGNYGYTF
TGTGCCAGCAGCCCGGAGGGGAACTATGGCTACACCTTC
>NA|TRBJ1-6|few|TRBV7-9
CASSVISYNSPLHF
TGTGCCAGCAGCGTAATATCCTATAATTCACCCCTCCACTTT
>NA|TRBJ2-2|few|TRBV7-9
CASMGENTGELFF
TGTGCCAGCATGGGGGAGAACACCGGGGAGCTGTTTTTT
>TRBD2|TRBJ2-5|NA|TRBV4-1
CASSQGLAGGPGETQYF
TGCGCCAGCAGCCAAGGGCTAGCGGGAGGGCCGGGCGAGACCCAGTACTTC
>NA|TRBJ1-5|few|TRBV6-6
CASSFGQFNNQPQHF
TGTGCCAGCAGTTTTGGACAGTTCAACAATCAGCCCCAGCATTTT
>NA|TRBJ2-5|NA|TRBV20-1
CSARDVPGAREETQYF
TGCAGTGCTAGAGATGTGCCGGGGGCACGAGAAGAGACCCAGTACTTC
>TRBD2|TRBJ2-1|once|TRBV6-2/TRBV6-3
CASSYGSGGPSSYNEQFF
TGTGCCAGCAGTTACGGTAGCGGGGGGCCCTCCTCCTACAATGAGCAGTTCTTC
>NA|TRBJ2-1|few|TRBV6-1
CASSDGRSGGYNEQFF
TGTGCCAGCAGCGACGGACGGTCAGGCGGCTACAATGAGCAGTTCTTC
>NA|TRBJ2-7|few|TRBV7-9
CASSIRGGLEQYF
TGTGCCAGCAGCATCCGAGGTGGGCTCGAGCAGTACTTC
>TRBD2|TRBJ2-1|few|TRBV12-3/TRBV12-4
CASSTGLAGGAGYNEQFF
TGTGCCAGCAGTACGGGACTAGCGGGAGGGGCGGGATACAATGAGCAGTTCTTC
>TRBD2|TRBJ2-5|NA|TRBV3-1
CASSSGALGETQYF
TGTGCCAGCAGCAGCGGGGCGTTGGGAGAGACCCAGTACTTC
>NA|TRBJ2-7|NA|TRBV29-1
CSVEDRADYEQYF
TGCAGCGTTGAAGATCGGGCCGACTACGAGCAGTACTTC
>TRBD1|TRBJ2-1|NA|TRBV4-1
CASSQLGTDYNEQFF
TGCGCCAGCAGCCAACTCGGGACAGACTACAATGAGCAGTTCTTC
>TRBD2|TRBJ2-3|NA|TRBV20-1
CSADPYGLAESTDTQYF
TGCAGTGCTGACCCCTACGGGCTAGCGGAAAGCACAGATACGCAGTATTTT
>NA|TRBJ2-3|NA|TRBV12-3/TRBV12-4
CARRRADTQYF
TGTGCCAGAAGGCGAGCAGATACGCAGTATTTT
>NA|TRBJ2-3|NA|TRBV7-9
CASRKRQRNTDTQYF
TGTGCCAGCAGAAAAAGACAGCGTAACACAGATACGCAGTATTTT
>NA|TRBJ1-1|NA|TRBV6-1
CATLGDTEAFF
TGTGCCACCCTAGGGGACACTGAAGCTTTCTTT
>NA|TRBJ1-1|NA|TRBV7-2
CASSSPAGTGAFF
TGTGCCAGCAGCTCACCGGCGGGGACTGGAGCTTTCTTT
>NA|TRBJ1-2|few|TRBV12-3/TRBV12-4
CASSQYLYGYTF
TGTGCCAGCAGCCAGTACCTTTATGGCTACACCTTC
>NA|TRBJ2-1|few|TRBV4-3
CASSHEGTPWFNEQFF
TGCGCCAGCAGCCATGAGGGGACACCTTGGTTCAATGAGCAGTTCTTC
>NA|TRBJ2-5|NA|TRBV20-1
CSALPLPPGAAQETQYF
TGCAGTGCTCTTCCCCTCCCACCTGGGGCGGCCCAGGAGACCCAGTACTTC
>NA|TRBJ2-1|few|TRBV3-1
CASSQSGPSSYNEQFF
TGTGCCAGCAGCCAATCAGGCCCAAGCTCCTACAATGAGCAGTTCTTC
>NA|TRBJ2-4|few|TRBV4-1
CASSQEPGPKNIQYF
TGCGCCAGCAGCCAAGAACCGGGACCCAAAAACATTCAGTACTTC
>TRBD1|TRBJ2-7|NA|TRBV27
CASSNPRTGSYEQYF
TGTGCCAGCAGCAATCCCCGGACAGGTTCCTACGAGCAGTACTTC
>NA|TRBJ2-3|few|TRBV6-4
CASSRTATDTQYF
TGTGCCAGCAGTCGGACAGCCACAGATACGCAGTATTTT
>NA|TRBJ1-2|few|TRBV7-2
CASRTEQYGYTF
TGTGCCAGCAGGACAGAGCAATATGGCTACACCTTC
>TRBD1|TRBJ2-2|few|TRBV25-1
CASSEFSTGDTGELFF
TGTGCCAGCAGTGAATTCTCGACAGGGGACACCGGGGAGCTGTTTTTT
>TRBD2|TRBJ2-1|few|TRBV5-4
CASSTSSGSTEQFF
TGTGCCAGCAGCACGTCTAGCGGGAGTACTGAGCAGTTCTTC